The clone carrying this T cell receptor (beta chain) was detected ten times or more. Its matching antigen is unknown. TCR beta CDR3 sequences were amplified from RNA transcripts. RT-PCR in the first round (using the HTBI primer set) targeted the TCR CDR3. TCRdb analysed the multiplex PCR reads with MiXCR anew, one entry per CDR3 protein. The profile shows approximately 640,000 distinct CDR3 sequences, about 18% of them singletons. CDR1 and CDR2 (germline): KGHSH, LQKENI. Trimming left V 4 bases short and J 6 bases short, with 13 bases between. The CDR3 has 14 amino acids. This sample stems from a study of T cells in Graves' hyperthyroidism and ophthalmopathy. Absence of ophthalmopathy progression within 18 months defined stable Graves' hyperthyroidism. Patients aged 18 to 65 had newly diagnosed hyperthyroidism of under 2 months' duration. The source of the PBMCs was over 8.5 ml of fresh peripheral blood.

Findings and caveats of the study: Through a model of 13 V-J features, ophthalmopathy was separated from stable hyperthyroidism.

The specimen was blood. V usage is TRBV18 and J usage is TRBJ2-1; unclear D gene. This receptor was identified in a man aged 50 to 60 with Graves' hyperthyroidism. The CDR3 here is CASSLRGPSNEQFF. Written as DNA, the CDR3 is TGTGCCAGCTCACTACGAGGACCGTCCAATGAGCAGTTCTTC.